One sample yielded the 11 T cell receptor beta chains listed below, sequenced in a study of OX40 agonist ivuxolimab in advanced cancers. Method: immunoSEQ multiplex PCR; TCRdb's copy keeps in-frame clones and lacks some. The data show approximately 74,000 clones, nearly 90% seen once. This material consisted of CD4+ or CD8+ T cells sorted from blood, taken in a trial of the OX40 agonist ivuxolimab. Every receptor here comes from an adult with an advanced solid tumor such as melanoma, head and neck, liver or kidney cancer.

The chain employs TRBV16 and TRBJ2-7; D is perhaps TRBD1 (5 bases). Germline CDR1 KGHSY, CDR2 FQNENV. Trimming pared 4 bases from V and 4 bases from J, leaving 14 bases between. The CDR3 spans 14 residues. For the CDR3, the DNA is TGTGCCAGCAGCCCCCGGGCAGGGTTTTACGAGCAGTACTTC. This gives the protein CASSPRAGFYEQYF.

The J gene is TRBJ2-5, the V gene TRBV10-2; 8 bases agree with TRBD1. CDR3 length equals 13 residues. Germline assignment: CDR1 WSHSY and CDR2 SAAADI. Unmatched junction bases numbered 7, after V lost 6 bases and J lost 7 bases. DNA of the CDR3: TGCGCCAGCAGAGGGACAGGAGGATGGACCCAGTACTTC. Protein: CASRGTGGWTQYF.

This sequence joins TRBV6-1 and TRBJ1-2; 11 positions agree with TRBD1. Germline assignment: CDR1 MNHNS and CDR2 SASEGT. The CDR3 totals 15 residues. V shed 6 bases and J 6 bases; nucleotides not matched to a gene: 9. The CDR3 DNA sequence: TGTGCCAGCAGACTTGGACAGGGGGCGTTGGATGGCTACACCTTC. Translating gives CASRLGQGALDGYTF.

The chain employs TRBV12-5 and TRBJ2-7; 12 nucleotides agree with TRBD2. Germline V gene sequence: CDR1 LGHNT, CDR2 FRNRAP. V was pared by 2 bases and J by 7 bases, with 12 bases of the junction left unmatched. The CDR3 contains 17 residues. The CDR3 DNA follows: TGTGCTAGTGGTTTGCAGCTAGCGGGAGGGCTCAGGGGGGAGCAGTACTTC. It specifies CASGLQLAGGLRGEQYF. Full variable domain (rest looked up from reference TRBV12-5 and TRBJ2-7): DARVTQTPRHKVTEMGQEVTMRCQPILGHNTVFWYRQTMMQGLELLAYFRNRAPLDDSGMPKDRFSAEMPDATLATLKIQPSEPRDSAVYFCASGLQLAGGLRGEQYFGPGTRLTVT.

The gene calls are TRBV7-8 and TRBJ2-7, with 7 bases identical to TRBD1. Germline V CDR1 and CDR2: SGHVS, FQNEAQ. The CDR3 spans 15 residues. Germline trimming cut 5 bases from V and 0 bases from J; bases unmatched to any gene: 7. DNA for the CDR3: TGTGCCAGCAGCCTTTCGGGACAGCCCTCCTACGAGCAGTACTTC. This encodes CASSLSGQPSYEQYF. The variable domain in full, completed from reference TRBV7-8 and TRBJ2-7, reads GAGVSQSPRYKVAKRGQDVALRCDPISGHVSLFWYQQALGQGPEFLTYFQNEAQLDKSGLPSDRFFAERPEGSVSTLKIQRTQQEDSAVYLCASSLSGQPSYEQYFGPGTRLTVT.

To note about this clone: One junction end does not reproduce the germline sequence, and a read error may be involved. This chain uses TRBV2 with TRBJ1-2; tentatively, D is TRBD1 (6 bases). The CDR3 contains 14 residues. Per the germline V gene, CDR1 is SNHLY and CDR2 is FYNNEI. The CDR3 bases are TGTGCCAGCAGGGAAGGGGGTCAGAGCTATGGCTACACCTTC. Its translation is CASREGGQSYGYTF.

This clone was observed once. The V and J genes are TRBV11-1 and TRBJ2-7; TRBD2 agrees at 10 bases. The V and J ends lost 1 base and 7 bases, in that order; junction bases with no gene match: 10. The CDR3 is made up of 16 amino acids. Germline CDR1 SGHAT, CDR2 FQDESV (reference sequence). This CDR3 reads CASSLGPASGSREQYF. The DNA of the CDR3 is TGTGCCAGCAGCTTAGGTCCGGCTAGCGGGAGTCGGGAGCAGTACTTC.

The chain employs TRBV18 and TRBJ2-3; D not certain. V lost 1 base and J 0 bases, leaving 11 bases between the germline ends. This CDR3 comprises 16 residues. Germline V gene lookup returns CDR1 KGHSH and CDR2 LQKENI. CDR3 sequence reads: CASSPRGGSSTDTQYF. In nucleotides, the CDR3 is TGTGCCAGCTCACCACGTGGCGGCTCTAGCACAGATACGCAGTATTTT.

V and J are TRBV28 and TRBJ2-1; 11 positions agree with TRBD2. The CDR3 runs 16 residues. The V gene's germline CDR1 is MDHEN and CDR2 SYDVKM. The ends lost 5 bases at V and 4 bases at J; junction bases unmatched: 7. DNA of the CDR3: TGTGCCAGCAGTGCCCGACTAGCGGGACCTTACAATGAGCAGTTCTTC. Translation gives CASSARLAGPYNEQFF.

The gene calls are TRBV2 and TRBJ2-1; D gene uncertain. Trimming pared 0 bases from V and 3 bases from J, leaving 12 bases between. Germline CDR1 is SNHLY and CDR2 is FYNNEI. The CDR3 contains 16 residues. Here the CDR3 reads CASSEAARSFYNEQFF. The CDR3 DNA reads TGTGCCAGCAGTGAAGCAGCTAGAAGCTTCTACAATGAGCAGTTCTTC.

V gene TRBV11-3 combines with J gene TRBJ2-5; 7 bases match TRBD2. This CDR3 is 13 amino acids long. The V and J ends lost 5 bases and 11 bases, in that order; junction bases with no gene match: 11. Germline CDR1 and CDR2: SGHNT and YENEEA. This CDR3 reads CASSRGTIDKQYF. CDR3 DNA: TGTGCCAGCAGCCGTGGGACTATCGATAAGCAGTACTTC. The full variable domain, rest sourced from reference TRBV11-3 and TRBJ2-5, is EAGVVQSPRYKIIEKKQPVAFWCNPISGHNTLYWYLQNLGQGPELLIRYENEEAVDDSQLPKDRFSAERLKGVDSTLKIQPAELGDSAVYLCASSRGTIDKQYFGPGTRLLVL.